These T cell receptor beta chains were read from a single sample in a study of shared clonotypes between healthy human individuals. TCRdb's copy holds only in-frame clones and misses some; the assay was immunoSEQ multiplex PCR. The data show millions of clones, about 92% seen once. Sequenced material: naive CD8+ T cells from PBMCs. Every receptor here comes from a young man in good health. Some clones in this sample may be carry-over from other donors' samples. CDR3s include the opening cysteine and the closing phenylalanine or tryptophan. Fields, in order: J gene, D gene, clone size, V gene, CDR3 protein, CDR3 DNA. A D gene is named only where the DNA matches it firmly. Size is stated for part of the rows, as once, few or many counts, or as a class when the clone is expanded.

>TRBJ1-2|TRBD1|-|TRBV23-1
CASSQKGQGRGSSGYTF
TGCGCCAGCAGCCAAAAGGGACAGGGAAGGGGTTCCAGTGGCTACACCTTC
>TRBJ2-5|-|-|TRBV20-1
CSASWKTQYF
TGCAGTGCTAGCTGGAAGACCCAGTACTTC
>TRBJ2-5|-|once|TRBV4-1
CASSFRSGTKETQYF
TGCGCCAGCAGCTTCCGTTCCGGGACCAAGGAGACCCAGTACTTC
>TRBJ2-3|-|-|TRBV9
CASSSREFTDTQYF
TGTGCCAGCAGCTCCCGAGAATTTACAGATACGCAGTATTTT
>TRBJ2-7|TRBD2|-|TRBV11-3
CASSLGGLAGPNSYEQYF
TGTGCCAGCAGCTTAGGTGGACTAGCGGGTCCGAACTCCTACGAGCAGTACTTC
>TRBJ2-3|TRBD2|-|TRBV5-1
CASSLESSGRTDTQYF
TGCGCCAGCAGCTTGGAGTCAAGCGGGAGGACAGATACGCAGTATTTT
>TRBJ1-1|-|-|TRBV11-2
CASSFEGSYTEAFF
TGTGCCAGCAGCTTTGAGGGGTCCTACACTGAAGCTTTCTTT
>TRBJ2-7|TRBD1|once|TRBV7-9
CASSPRTGVSYEQYF
TGTGCCAGCAGCCCCCGGACAGGGGTTTCCTACGAGCAGTACTTC
>TRBJ2-1|TRBD2|-|TRBV7-6
CASSPTRTSGSSYNEQFF
TGTGCCAGCAGCCCGACGCGGACTAGCGGGAGCTCCTACAATGAGCAGTTCTTC
>TRBJ2-5|-|-|TRBV6-5
CASSYLNKGETQYF
TGTGCCAGCAGTTACTTAAACAAGGGGGAGACCCAGTACTTC
>TRBJ1-1|-|-|TRBV27
CASSLRNPNTEAFF
TGTGCCAGCAGTTTGAGGAACCCTAACACTGAAGCTTTCTTT
>TRBJ2-2|-|-|TRBV30
CASVSAPGELFF
TGTGCCTCTGTTTCTGCCCCCGGGGAGCTGTTTTTT
>TRBJ1-1|-|few|TRBV9
CASSGNRDTEAFF
TGTGCCAGCAGCGGGAACAGGGACACTGAAGCTTTCTTT
>TRBJ2-1|-|-|TRBV29-1
CSGNLAPPYNEQFF
TGCAGCGGCAACCTAGCGCCTCCCTACAATGAGCAGTTCTTC
>TRBJ2-7|TRBD2|once|TRBV7-9
CASSLGSSGRAGEQYF
TGTGCCAGCAGCTTAGGATCCAGCGGGAGGGCCGGGGAGCAGTACTTC
>TRBJ2-1|-|-|TRBV7-9
CASSPTRIPYNEQFF
TGTGCCAGCAGTCCAACCCGGATCCCCTACAATGAGCAGTTCTTC
>TRBJ2-1|-|-|TRBV2
CASSVSASSYNEQFF
TGTGCCAGCAGTGTCTCAGCGAGCTCCTACAATGAGCAGTTCTTC
>TRBJ2-2|-|-|TRBV30
CAWSAGSGNTGELFF
TGTGCCTGGAGTGCCGGCAGTGGGAACACCGGGGAGCTGTTTTTT
>TRBJ2-5|TRBD1|-|TRBV7-9
CASSEPGTGAPQTQYF
TGTGCCAGCAGCGAACCCGGGACAGGGGCGCCGCAGACCCAGTACTTC
>TRBJ2-2|-|-|TRBV4-2
CASSQGGELFF
TGTGCCAGCAGCCAAGGAGGGGAGCTGTTTTTT
>TRBJ2-6|-|-|TRBV14
CASSQGLGFSGANVLTF
TGTGCCAGCAGCCAAGGTCTGGGATTCTCTGGGGCCAACGTCCTGACTTTC
>TRBJ1-3|-|-|TRBV19
CASSFRPADSGNTIYF
TGTGCCAGTAGTTTTCGACCTGCCGACTCTGGAAACACCATATATTTT
>TRBJ2-7|TRBD1|-|TRBV27
CASSQAGGAYEQYF
TGTGCCAGCAGTCAAGCAGGGGGTGCCTACGAGCAGTACTTC
>TRBJ2-5|-|-|TRBV10-3
CAISDERSPLQETQYF
TGTGCCATCAGTGACGAGCGGAGCCCTCTCCAAGAGACCCAGTACTTC
>TRBJ2-7|TRBD2|-|TRBV28
CASSVPSGIYFSSYEQYF
TGTGCCAGCAGTGTACCTAGCGGTATCTATTTTAGCTCCTACGAGCAGTACTTC
>TRBJ1-1|-|-|TRBV9
CASSARDIWNTEAFF
TGTGCCAGCAGCGCCCGGGACATTTGGAACACTGAAGCTTTCTTT
>TRBJ2-7|-|-|TRBV28
CASSPPGVPTSYEQYF
TGTGCCAGCAGTCCGCCGGGGGTCCCTACATCCTACGAGCAGTACTTC
>TRBJ2-1|-|-|TRBV7-8
CASSLDLSGNEQFF
TGTGCCAGCAGCTTAGACCTTAGTGGCAATGAGCAGTTCTTC
>TRBJ2-2|-|-|TRBV10-1
CASSLRGPLDTGELFF
TGCGCCAGCAGTTTACGGGGACCCCTCGACACCGGGGAGCTGTTTTTT
>TRBJ2-7|-|-|TRBV27
CASSLVGSHEQYF
TGTGCCAGCAGTTTGGTGGGCAGCCACGAGCAGTACTTC
>TRBJ2-3|-|once|TRBV27
CASSSVGGADTQYF
TGTGCCAGCAGTTCTGTGGGCGGGGCAGATACGCAGTATTTT
>TRBJ2-1|-|-|TRBV6-5
CASQKGNYNEQFF
TGTGCCAGCCAAAAGGGGAATTACAATGAGCAGTTCTTC
>TRBJ2-3|-|-|TRBV19
CASSTFGGDTQYF
TGTGCCAGTAGTACTTTCGGAGGGGATACGCAGTATTTT
>TRBJ1-1|TRBD1|-|TRBV27
CASSLTRGPVGPEAFF
TGTGCCAGCAGCCTAACCAGGGGGCCCGTCGGCCCCGAAGCTTTCTTT
>TRBJ2-7|-|-|TRBV11-2
CASQGGINYEQYF
TGTGCCAGCCAGGGGGGGATAAACTACGAGCAGTACTTC
>TRBJ2-7|-|-|TRBV15
CATSSLQSSYEQYF
TGTGCCACCAGCAGTCTACAGAGCTCCTACGAGCAGTACTTC
>TRBJ2-7|-|-|TRBV6-4
CASNWGTGDGSEQYF
TGTGCCAGCAACTGGGGGACCGGAGATGGAAGCGAGCAGTACTTC
>TRBJ2-5|-|once|TRBV5-5
CASSLGTLRAETQYF
TGTGCCAGCAGCTTGGGGACCCTCCGTGCCGAGACCCAGTACTTC
>TRBJ2-6|-|-|TRBV7-9
CASRTLADGANVLTF
TGTGCCAGCAGGACCTTGGCGGATGGGGCCAACGTCCTGACTTTC
>TRBJ1-1|-|-|TRBV9
CASSGKTETTEAFF
TGTGCCAGCAGCGGAAAGACAGAGACAACTGAAGCTTTCTTT
>TRBJ2-2|TRBD2|-|TRBV7-3
CASSFIAGGSSAGELFF
TGTGCCAGCAGCTTTATAGCGGGAGGGTCGTCCGCCGGGGAGCTGTTTTTT
>TRBJ2-1|TRBD2|-|TRBV5-4
CASSLETSGRNEQFF
TGTGCCAGCAGCTTGGAGACTAGCGGGAGGAATGAGCAGTTCTTC
>TRBJ2-5|-|once|TRBV27
CASSPNRQETQYF
TGTGCCAGCAGTCCGAACCGCCAAGAGACCCAGTACTTC
>TRBJ1-2|TRBD1|-|TRBV9
CASSPGDRSYGYTF
TGTGCCAGCAGCCCCGGGGACAGAAGCTATGGCTACACCTTC
>TRBJ2-1|TRBD2|once|TRBV6-8
CASSFGTSRNNEQFF
TGTGCCAGCAGTTTCGGGACTAGCAGAAACAATGAGCAGTTCTTC
>TRBJ2-7|-|-|TRBV9
CASSAGLWLGEQYF
TGTGCCAGCAGCGCCGGACTATGGCTGGGCGAGCAGTACTTC
>TRBJ2-5|-|-|TRBV28
CASSGARETQYF
TGTGCCAGCAGTGGGGCCCGGGAGACCCAGTACTTC
>TRBJ2-7|TRBD1|few|TRBV11-1
CASSSPGQGYEQYF
TGTGCCAGCAGCTCTCCAGGACAGGGTTACGAGCAGTACTTC
>TRBJ2-2|-|-|TRBV4-3
CASSQGTRSGELFF
TGCGCCAGCAGCCAAGGGACCCGGAGCGGGGAGCTGTTTTTT
>TRBJ1-1|TRBD1|-|TRBV5-8
CASRATPKRRQGMAFF
TGTGCCAGCAGAGCTACCCCAAAAAGGAGACAGGGCATGGCTTTCTTT
>TRBJ1-2|-|-|TRBV7-2
CASSLSLKALRVKGYTF
TGTGCCAGCAGCTTATCGTTGAAGGCGCTTAGGGTAAAGGGCTACACCTTC
>TRBJ2-3|-|-|TRBV11-2
CASSFASVGDTQYF
TGTGCCAGCAGCTTTGCTAGCGTGGGAGATACGCAGTATTTT
>TRBJ2-2|-|once|TRBV4-1
CASSQAPGPTGELFF
TGCGCCAGCAGCCAAGCTCCAGGGCCCACCGGGGAGCTGTTTTTT